Presented here are 6 T cell receptor beta chains from one specimen sequenced in a study of OX40 agonist ivuxolimab in advanced cancers. Libraries were prepared by immunoSEQ multiplex PCR; TCRdb keeps only in-frame clonotypes and omits some of them. The table records some 45,000 clones, less than 90% of them present only once. The sequencing used CD4+ or CD8+ T cells sorted from blood, collected in a trial of the OX40 agonist ivuxolimab. The origin of the receptors is an adult with an advanced solid tumor such as melanoma, head and neck, liver or kidney cancer.

The sample holds one count of this clone. The rearrangement uses TRBV9 and TRBJ2-1; D is unresolved. V gave up 0 bases and J gave up 6 bases, with 13 bases separating them. Germline CDR1 SGDLS, CDR2 YYNGEE. This CDR3 is 15 amino acids long. CDR3 DNA: TGTGCCAGCAGCGTAGAGGCCCAGCCGTTCAATGAGCAGTTCTTC. This translates into CASSVEAQPFNEQFF.

V usage is TRBV29-1 and J usage is TRBJ2-3; 11 bases line up with TRBD2. The CDR3 sequence is 16 residues long. Germline assignment: CDR1 SQVTM and CDR2 ANQGSEA. V was pared by 3 bases and J by 0 bases, with 5 bases of the junction left unmatched. The CDR3 DNA is TGCAGCGTTGATGGAGGGACTAGCGGAAGCACAGATACGCAGTATTTT. It translates to CSVDGGTSGSTDTQYF.

The chain links TRBV4-2 to TRBJ2-2, with TRBD2 matching 8 bases. Losses at the gene ends were 4 bases for V and 1 base for J; bases not matched to a gene: 5. This CDR3 spans 16 amino acids. Germline assignment: CDR1 LGHNA and CDR2 YNFKEQ. The CDR3 spells CASSPYSGENTGELFF. In DNA form, the CDR3 reads TGTGCCAGCAGCCCTTATAGCGGGGAGAACACCGGGGAGCTGTTTTTT.

The CDR3 nucleotides are TGCGCCAGCAGGCGGACGGGGCAGGGAACTTACAATGAGCAGTTCTTC. Protein product: CASRRTGQGTYNEQFF. J is TRBJ2-1 and V is TRBV4-3; perhaps D is TRBD1 or TRBD2 (5 bases each). There are 16 residues in the CDR3. Trimming pared 6 bases from V and 4 bases from J, leaving 19 bases between. The germline gives CDR1 LGHNA, CDR2 YSLEER.

This chain links TRBV29-1 with TRBJ1-1; D uncertain. The CDR3 covers 13 residues. V was shortened by 5 bases and J by 1 base, with 11 bases between the two germline ends. Germline CDR1 SQVTM, CDR2 ANQGSEA. CDR3 bases: TGCAGCGTTAGTGTAATACAGAACACTGAAGCTTTCTTT. Encoded protein: CSVSVIQNTEAFF.

This clone was seen more than once but under ten times. This chain uses TRBV21-1 with TRBJ2-7. TRBV21-1 is designated a pseudogene. CDR3 length equals 18 residues. CDR3 nucleotides: TGTGCCAGCAGCAAAGCCCAGGGTAGCGATCGTCCCTTCTACGAGCAGTACTTC. Translation: CASSKAQGSDRPFYEQYF.